This record concerns one TCR beta chain sequence. Its antigen is undetermined. The data derive from a study of radiation and T cells in renal cell carcinoma. This sample's time point: blood 4 weeks post-SBRT, at nephrectomy. Treatment of the sample: 15 Gy SBRT to primary tumor, nephrectomy 4 weeks later. Nephrectomy followed 15 Gy stereotactic body radiation by 4 weeks. The tumor was a clear cell renal cell carcinoma. TCRdb keeps only in-frame clones here, not all; method: immunoSEQ multiplex PCR. The repertoire has 130,000 to 150,000 clones, 70% to 90% of them found once; the top ten carry less than 20%. Study results and limitations: Pretreatment tumor biopsies were lacking, so baseline clonotypes are unknown.

Germline V gives CDR1 MDHEN, CDR2 SYDVKM. CDR3 length: 15 residues. Trimming pared 5 bases from V and 0 bases from J, leaving 13 bases between. This specimen was blood, taken from a patient whose treatment included radiotherapy and nephrectomy. The chain employs TRBV28 and TRBJ1-1; the D gene is possibly TRBD1 (5 bases). The source of this sequence is a woman in her forties or fifties with renal cell carcinoma. The CDR3 bases are TGTGCCAGCAGTATCGGGGACCTCATGAACACTGAAGCTTTCTTT. This encodes CASSIGDLMNTEAFF.